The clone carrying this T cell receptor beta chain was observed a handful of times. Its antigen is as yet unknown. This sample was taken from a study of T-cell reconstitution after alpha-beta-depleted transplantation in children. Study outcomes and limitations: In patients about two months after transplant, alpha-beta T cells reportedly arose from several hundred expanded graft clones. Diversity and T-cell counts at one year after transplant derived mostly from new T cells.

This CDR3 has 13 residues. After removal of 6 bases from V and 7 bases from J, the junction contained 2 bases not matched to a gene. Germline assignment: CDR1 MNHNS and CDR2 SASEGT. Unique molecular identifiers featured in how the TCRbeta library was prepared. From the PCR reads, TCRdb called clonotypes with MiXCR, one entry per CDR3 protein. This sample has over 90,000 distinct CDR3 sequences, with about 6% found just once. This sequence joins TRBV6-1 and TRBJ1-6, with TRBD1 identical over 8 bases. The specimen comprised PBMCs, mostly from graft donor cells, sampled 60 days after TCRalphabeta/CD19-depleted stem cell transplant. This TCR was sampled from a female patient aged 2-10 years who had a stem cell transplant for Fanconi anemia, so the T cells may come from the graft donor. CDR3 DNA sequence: TGTGCCAGCAGGACAGGGGAGAATTCACCCCTCCACTTT. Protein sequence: CASRTGENSPLHF.